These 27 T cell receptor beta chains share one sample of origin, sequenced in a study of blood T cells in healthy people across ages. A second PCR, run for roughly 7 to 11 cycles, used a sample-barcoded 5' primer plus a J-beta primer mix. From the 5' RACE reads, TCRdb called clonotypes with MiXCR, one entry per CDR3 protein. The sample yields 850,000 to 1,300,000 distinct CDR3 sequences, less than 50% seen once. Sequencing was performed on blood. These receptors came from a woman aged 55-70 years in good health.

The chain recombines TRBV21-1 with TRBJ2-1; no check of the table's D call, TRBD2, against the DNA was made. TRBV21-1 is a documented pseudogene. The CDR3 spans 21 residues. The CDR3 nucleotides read TGTGCCAGCAGCAAAGAACGGAGGGGAACTGGCGGGGTCAGCTCCTACAATGAGCAGTTCTTC. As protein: CASSKERRGTGGVSSYNEQFF.

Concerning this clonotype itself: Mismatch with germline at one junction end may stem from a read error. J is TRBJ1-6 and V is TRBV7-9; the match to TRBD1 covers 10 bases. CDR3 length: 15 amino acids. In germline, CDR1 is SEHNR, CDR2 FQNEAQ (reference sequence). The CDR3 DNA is TGTGCCAGCAGCCTAGCCCGGGACAGGGGCTCACCCCTCCACTTT. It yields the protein CASSLARDRGSPLHF.

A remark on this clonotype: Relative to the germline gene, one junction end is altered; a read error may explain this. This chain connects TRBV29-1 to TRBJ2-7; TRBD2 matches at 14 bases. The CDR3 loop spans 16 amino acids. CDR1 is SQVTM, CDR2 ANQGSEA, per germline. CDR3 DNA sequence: TGCGGCGTTGTCCGAGTCGGGACTAGCGGGAGTGGTGAGCAGTACTTC. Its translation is CGVVRVGTSGSGEQYF.

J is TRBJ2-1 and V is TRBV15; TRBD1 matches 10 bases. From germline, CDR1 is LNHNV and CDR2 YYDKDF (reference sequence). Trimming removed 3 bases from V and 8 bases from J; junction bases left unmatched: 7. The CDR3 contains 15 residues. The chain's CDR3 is CATSSHRQGADEQFF. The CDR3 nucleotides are TGTGCCACCAGCAGCCATAGACAGGGGGCAGATGAGCAGTTCTTC.

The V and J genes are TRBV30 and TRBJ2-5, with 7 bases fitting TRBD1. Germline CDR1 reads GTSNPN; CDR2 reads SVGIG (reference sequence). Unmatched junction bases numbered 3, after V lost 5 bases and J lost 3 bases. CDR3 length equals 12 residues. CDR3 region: CAWDRVEETQYF. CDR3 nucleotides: TGTGCCTGGGACAGGGTGGAAGAGACCCAGTACTTC. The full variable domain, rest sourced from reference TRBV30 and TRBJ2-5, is SQTIHQWPATLVQPVGSPLSLECTVEGTSNPNLYWYRQAAGRGLQLLFYSVGIGQISSEVPQNLSASRPQDRQFILSSKKLLLSDSGFYLCAWDRVEETQYFGPGTRLLVL.

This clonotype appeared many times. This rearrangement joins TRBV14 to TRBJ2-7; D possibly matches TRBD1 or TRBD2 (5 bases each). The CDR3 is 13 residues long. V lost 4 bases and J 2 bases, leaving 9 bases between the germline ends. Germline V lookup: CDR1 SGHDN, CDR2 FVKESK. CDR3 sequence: CASSRGTPYEQYF. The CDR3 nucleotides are TGTGCCAGCAGCCGAGGGACGCCCTACGAGCAGTACTTC.

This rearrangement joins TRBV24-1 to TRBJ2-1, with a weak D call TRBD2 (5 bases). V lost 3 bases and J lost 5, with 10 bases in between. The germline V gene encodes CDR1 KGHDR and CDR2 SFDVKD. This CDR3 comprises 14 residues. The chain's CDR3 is CATSDARADNEQFF. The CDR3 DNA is TGTGCCACCAGTGATGCGCGGGCAGACAATGAGCAGTTCTTC.

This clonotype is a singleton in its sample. CDR3 bases: TGTGCCATCAGGGGCTCCGGGGAGCTGTTTTTT. Translation gives CAIRGSGELFF. The chain employs TRBV10-3 and TRBJ2-2; D unclear. CDR3 length: 11 amino acids. Trimming took 6 bases from V and 6 from J, leaving 5 bases between them. Germline assignment: CDR1 ENHRY and CDR2 SYGVKD.

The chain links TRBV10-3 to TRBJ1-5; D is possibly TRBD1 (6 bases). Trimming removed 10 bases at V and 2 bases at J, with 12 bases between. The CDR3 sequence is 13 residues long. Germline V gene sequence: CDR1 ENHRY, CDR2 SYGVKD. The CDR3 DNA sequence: TGTGCCAGCCAAAACAGGGGCAATCAGCCCCAGCATTTT. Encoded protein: CASQNRGNQPQHF.

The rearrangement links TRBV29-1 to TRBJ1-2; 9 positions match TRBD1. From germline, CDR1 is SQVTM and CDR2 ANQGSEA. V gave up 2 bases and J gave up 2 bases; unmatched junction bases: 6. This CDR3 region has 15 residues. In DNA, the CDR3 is TGCAGCGTTGAACATAGGACAGGGGAGAACTATGGCTACACCTTC. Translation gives CSVEHRTGENYGYTF. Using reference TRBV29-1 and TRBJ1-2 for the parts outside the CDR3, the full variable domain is SAVISQKPSRDICQRGTSLTIQCQVDSQVTMMFWYRQQPGQSLTLIATANQGSEATYESGFVIDKFPISRPNLTFSTLTVSNMSPEDSSIYLCSVEHRTGENYGYTFGSGTRLTVV.

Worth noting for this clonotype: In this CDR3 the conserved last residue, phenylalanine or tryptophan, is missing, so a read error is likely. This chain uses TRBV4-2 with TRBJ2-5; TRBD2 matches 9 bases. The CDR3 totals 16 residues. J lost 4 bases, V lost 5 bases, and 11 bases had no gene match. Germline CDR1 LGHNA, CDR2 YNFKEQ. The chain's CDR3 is CASSDTPGLAAETQYS. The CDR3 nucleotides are TGTGCCAGCAGCGATACGCCGGGACTAGCCGCAGAGACCCAGTACTCC.

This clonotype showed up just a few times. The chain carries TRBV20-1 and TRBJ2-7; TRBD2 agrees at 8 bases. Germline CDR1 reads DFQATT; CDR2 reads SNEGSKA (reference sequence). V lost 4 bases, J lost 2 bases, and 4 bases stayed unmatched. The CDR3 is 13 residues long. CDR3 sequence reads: CSAIAGGTYEQYF. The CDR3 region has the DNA TGCAGTGCTATTGCGGGAGGCACCTACGAGCAGTACTTC.

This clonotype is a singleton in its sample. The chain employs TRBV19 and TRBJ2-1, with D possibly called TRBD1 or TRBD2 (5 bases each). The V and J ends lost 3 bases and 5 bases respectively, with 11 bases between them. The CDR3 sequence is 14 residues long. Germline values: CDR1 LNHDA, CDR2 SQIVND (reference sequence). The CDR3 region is CASSMPGTNNEQFF. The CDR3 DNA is TGTGCCAGTAGTATGCCCGGGACCAACAATGAGCAGTTCTTC.

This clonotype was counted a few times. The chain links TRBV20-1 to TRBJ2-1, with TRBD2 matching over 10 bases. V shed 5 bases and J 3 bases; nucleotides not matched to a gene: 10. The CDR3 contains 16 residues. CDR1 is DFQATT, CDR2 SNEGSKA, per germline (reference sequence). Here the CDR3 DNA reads TGCAGTGCTTCTAAACTAGCGGGAAGTCACTACAATGAGCAGTTCTTC. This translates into CSASKLAGSHYNEQFF.

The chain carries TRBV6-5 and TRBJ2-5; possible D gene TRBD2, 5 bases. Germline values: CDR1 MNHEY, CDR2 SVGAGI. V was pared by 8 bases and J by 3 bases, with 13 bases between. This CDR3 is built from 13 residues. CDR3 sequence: CASEGGLEETQYF. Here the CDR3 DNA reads TGTGCCAGCGAGGGCGGCCTGGAAGAGACCCAGTACTTC.

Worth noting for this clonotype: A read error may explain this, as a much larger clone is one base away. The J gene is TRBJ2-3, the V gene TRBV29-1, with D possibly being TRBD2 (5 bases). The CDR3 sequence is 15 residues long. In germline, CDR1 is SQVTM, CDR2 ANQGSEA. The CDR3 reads CSAELELSMADTQYF. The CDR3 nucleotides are TGCAGCGCTGAACTAGAATTATCGATGGCAGATACGCAGTATTTT.

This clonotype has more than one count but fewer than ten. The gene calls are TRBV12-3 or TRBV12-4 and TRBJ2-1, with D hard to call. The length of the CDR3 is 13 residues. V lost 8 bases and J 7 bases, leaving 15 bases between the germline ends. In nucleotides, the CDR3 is TGTGCCAGCGGCTTTCGAGGTGGGAATGAGCAGTTCTTC. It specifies CASGFRGGNEQFF.

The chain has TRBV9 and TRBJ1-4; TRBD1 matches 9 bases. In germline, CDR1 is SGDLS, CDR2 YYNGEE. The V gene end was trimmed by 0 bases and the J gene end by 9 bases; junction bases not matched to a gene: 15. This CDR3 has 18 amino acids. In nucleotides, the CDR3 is TGTGCCAGCAGCGTAGATGGGGGGTTCTCGGGACAGGGTAAAAAACTGTTTTTT. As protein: CASSVDGGFSGQGKKLFF.

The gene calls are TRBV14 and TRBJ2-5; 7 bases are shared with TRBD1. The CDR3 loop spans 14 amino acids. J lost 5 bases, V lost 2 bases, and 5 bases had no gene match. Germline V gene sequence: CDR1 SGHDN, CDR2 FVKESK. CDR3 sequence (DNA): TGTGCCAGCAGCCAAACAAGGGGGCGGGAGACCCAGTACTTC. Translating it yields CASSQTRGRETQYF. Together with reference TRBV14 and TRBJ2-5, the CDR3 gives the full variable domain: EAGVTQFPSHSVIEKGQTVTLRCDPISGHDNLYWYRRVMGKEIKFLLHFVKESKQDESGMPNNRFLAERTGGTYSTLKVQPAELEDSGVYFCASSQTRGRETQYFGPGTRLLVL.

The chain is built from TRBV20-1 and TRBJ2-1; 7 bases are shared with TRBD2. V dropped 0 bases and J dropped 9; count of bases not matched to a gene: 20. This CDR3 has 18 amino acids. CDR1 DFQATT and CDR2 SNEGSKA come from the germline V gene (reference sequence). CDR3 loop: CSARDPGGSLSEYGEQFF. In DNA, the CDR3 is TGCAGTGCTAGAGATCCGGGGGGATCCCTCTCGGAATATGGTGAGCAGTTCTTC.

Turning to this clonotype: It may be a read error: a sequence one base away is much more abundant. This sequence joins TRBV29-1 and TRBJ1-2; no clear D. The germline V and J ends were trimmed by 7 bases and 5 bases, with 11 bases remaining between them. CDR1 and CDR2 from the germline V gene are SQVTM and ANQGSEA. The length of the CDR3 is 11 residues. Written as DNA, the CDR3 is TGCAGCGGCAGTACGGGATATGGCTACACCTTC. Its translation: CSGSTGYGYTF.

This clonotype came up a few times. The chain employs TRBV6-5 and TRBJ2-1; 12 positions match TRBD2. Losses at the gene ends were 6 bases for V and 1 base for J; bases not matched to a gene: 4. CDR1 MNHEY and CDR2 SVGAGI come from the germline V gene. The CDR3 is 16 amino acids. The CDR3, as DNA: TGTGCCAGCAGCCGAACTAGCGGGGGGTCCTACAATGAGCAGTTCTTC. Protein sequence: CASSRTSGGSYNEQFF.

In DNA form, the CDR3 reads TGTGCCAGCAGCGTAGATGGGGCCAACGTCCTGACTTTC. Translation: CASSVDGANVLTF. The rearrangement links TRBV7-2 to TRBJ2-6; D ambiguous. Germline values: CDR1 SGHTA, CDR2 FQGNSA. V lost 5 bases and J 3 bases, leaving 5 bases between the germline ends. The CDR3 extends over 13 amino acids.

The CDR3 DNA sequence: TGTGCCAGCAGCTTAGGACAGGGTATTGATGAGCAGTACTTC. It is translated as CASSLGQGIDEQYF. V gene TRBV7-9 combines with J gene TRBJ2-5, with 7 bases identical to TRBD1. V dropped 1 base and J dropped 11; count of bases not matched to a gene: 10. Per germline, CDR1 SEHNR and CDR2 FQNEAQ (reference sequence). The CDR3 runs to 14 residues.

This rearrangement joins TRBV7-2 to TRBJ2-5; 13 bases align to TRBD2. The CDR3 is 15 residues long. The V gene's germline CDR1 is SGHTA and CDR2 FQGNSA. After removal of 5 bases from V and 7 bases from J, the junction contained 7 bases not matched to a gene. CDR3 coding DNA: TGTGCCAGCAGCCCAGGACTAGCGGGAGATGGGACCCAGTACTTC. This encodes CASSPGLAGDGTQYF.

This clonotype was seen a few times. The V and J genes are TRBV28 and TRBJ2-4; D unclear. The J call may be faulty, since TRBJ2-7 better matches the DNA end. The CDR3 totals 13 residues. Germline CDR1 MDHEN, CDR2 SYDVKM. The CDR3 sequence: CASSLLGPLEQYF. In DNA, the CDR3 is TGTGCCAGCAGTTTATTAGGTCCACTCGAGCAGTACTTC.

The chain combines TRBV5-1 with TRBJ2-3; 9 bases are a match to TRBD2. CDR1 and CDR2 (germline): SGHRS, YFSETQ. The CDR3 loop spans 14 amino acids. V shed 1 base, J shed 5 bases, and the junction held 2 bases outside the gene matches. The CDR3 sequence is CASSLSSGVDTQYF. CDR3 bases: TGCGCCAGCAGCTTGTCTAGCGGGGTAGATACGCAGTATTTT.